This T cell receptor (beta chain) was obtained from a study of CD8+ T cells in alopecia areata. About the study: After 6 to 18 months of tofacitinib, follow-up continued 6 months off drug. Patients given treatment had severity scored by the percentage of scalp area affected. Study-wide points: Mice gave a clearer picture of TCR sharing than patients did, possibly for HLA-related reasons.

The CDR3 consists of 11 residues. Trimming cost V 6 bases and J 6 bases, with 11 bases left between them. Per the germline V gene, CDR1 is DFQATT and CDR2 is SNEGSKA (reference sequence). On this clone: What it recognizes is unknown.

cDNA serving as the sequencing template came from extracted, reverse transcribed RNA. Assay used: immunoSEQ multiplex PCR; TCRdb lists only in-frame clones, some missing. Among 170,000 or so clones, around 58% were seen once, and the ten largest hold around 12%. Specified treatment: oral pan-JAK inhibitor, 5-10 mg twice daily. This TCR was sampled from a human donor with alopecia areata. The chain links TRBV20-1 to TRBJ1-1; no reliable D call. The material sequenced was CD8+ T cells sorted from blood, taken at week 24, from a patient treated with tofacitinib. The DNA for the CDR3 is TGCAGTGCCTTCCTTAACGCTGAAGCTTTCTTT. It is translated as CSAFLNAEAFF.